This entry concerns a single T cell receptor beta chain. Its antigen is not identified. This entry comes from a study of Ad26.COV2.S vaccination and SARS-CoV-2 variants. Overall study: Intramuscular Ad26.COV2.S at 5x10^10 or 1x10^11 viral particles.

Trimming left V 5 bases short and J 5 bases short, with 9 bases between. This CDR3 region has 12 residues. Per the germline V gene, CDR1 is SGHVS and CDR2 is FQNEAQ. Study observations and caveats: Reports say spike-specific CD8+ and CD4+ T cell responses covered substantial breadth after vaccination.

Treatment denoted: some 20 received Ad26.COV2.S at low or high dose, single or two shots; about 5 received placebo; per-sample allocation not given. Sampling happened 63 days after the first vaccine or placebo injection. This table comes from immunoSEQ multiplex PCR, and its TCRdb copy is limited to in-frame clones, with some not included. The sample holds about 480,000 clones, approximately 88% seen once. V and J are TRBV7-8 and TRBJ2-5; no reliable D call. This receptor was taken from a person aged 18-60 years who received the Ad26.COV2.S COVID-19 vaccine or a placebo. The specimen was peripheral blood, collected in a trial of Ad26.COV2.S vaccine versus placebo. CDR3: CASSQQGETQYF. CDR3 coding DNA: TGTGCCAGCAGCCAACAAGGGGAGACCCAGTACTTC.